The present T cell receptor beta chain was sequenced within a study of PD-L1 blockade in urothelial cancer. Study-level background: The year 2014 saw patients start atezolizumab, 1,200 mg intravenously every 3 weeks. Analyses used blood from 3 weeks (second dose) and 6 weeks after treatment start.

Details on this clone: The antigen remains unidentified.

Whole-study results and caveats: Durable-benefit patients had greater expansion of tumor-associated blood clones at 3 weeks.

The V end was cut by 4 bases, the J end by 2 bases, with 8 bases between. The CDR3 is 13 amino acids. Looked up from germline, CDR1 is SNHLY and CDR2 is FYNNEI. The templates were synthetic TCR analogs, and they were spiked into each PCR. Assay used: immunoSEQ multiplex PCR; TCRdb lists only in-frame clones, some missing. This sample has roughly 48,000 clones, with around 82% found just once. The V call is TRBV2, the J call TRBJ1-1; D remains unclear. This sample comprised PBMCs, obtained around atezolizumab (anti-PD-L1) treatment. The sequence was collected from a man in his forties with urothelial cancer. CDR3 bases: TGTGCCAGCAGTGTAAACAGTAACACTGAAGCTTTCTTT. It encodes CASSVNSNTEAFF.